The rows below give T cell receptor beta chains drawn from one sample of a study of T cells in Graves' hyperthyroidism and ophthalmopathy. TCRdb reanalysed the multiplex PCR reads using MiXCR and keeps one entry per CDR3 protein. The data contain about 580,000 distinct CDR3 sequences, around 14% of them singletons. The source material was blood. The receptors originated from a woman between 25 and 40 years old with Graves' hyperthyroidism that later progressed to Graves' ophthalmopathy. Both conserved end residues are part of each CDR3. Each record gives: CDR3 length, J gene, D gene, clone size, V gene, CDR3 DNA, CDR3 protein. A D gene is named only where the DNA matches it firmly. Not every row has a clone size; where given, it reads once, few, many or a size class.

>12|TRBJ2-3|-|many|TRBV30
TGTGCCTGGACGGGCCTTTGGGATACGCAGTATTTT
CAWTGLWDTQYF
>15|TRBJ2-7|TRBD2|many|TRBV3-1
TGTGCCAGCAGCCAAGAGGGGGCGGGGGGCTACGAGCAGTACTTC
CASSQEGAGGYEQYF
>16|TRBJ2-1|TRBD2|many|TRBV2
TGTGCCAGCAGTGAAGCGTTGGCGGGAGGGAGGAATGAGCAGTTCTTC
CASSEALAGGRNEQFF
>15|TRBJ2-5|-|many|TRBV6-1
TGTGCCAGCAGTGAGTTTGAGGGGTCGGCGGAGACCCAGTACTTC
CASSEFEGSAETQYF
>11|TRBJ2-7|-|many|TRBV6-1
TGTGCCAGCAGTGAGATATACGAGCAGTACTTC
CASSEIYEQYF
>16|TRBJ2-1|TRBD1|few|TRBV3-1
TGTGCCAGCGAGAAAGTCGGGACAGGGGCTCGGAATGAGCAGTTCTTC
CASEKVGTGARNEQFF
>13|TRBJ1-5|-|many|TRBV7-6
TGTGCCAGCAGCTTAGATACAGCCCAGCCCCAGCATTTT
CASSLDTAQPQHF
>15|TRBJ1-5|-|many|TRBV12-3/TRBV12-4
TGTGCCAGCAGTTTAAGGGGGGCAAGCAATCAGCCCCAGCATTTT
CASSLRGASNQPQHF
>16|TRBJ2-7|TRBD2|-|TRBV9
TGTGCCAGCAGCGTGCGTGCTAGCGGGAGCACATACGAGCAGTACTTC
CASSVRASGSTYEQYF
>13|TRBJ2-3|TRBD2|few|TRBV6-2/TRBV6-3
TGTGCCAGCAGTTTCATGGGGGGGGATACGCAGTATTTT
CASSFMGGDTQYF
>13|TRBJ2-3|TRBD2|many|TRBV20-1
TGCAGTCCCAGCGGGAGTTCTGGAGATACGCAGTATTTT
CSPSGSSGDTQYF
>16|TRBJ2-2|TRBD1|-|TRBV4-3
TGCGCCAGCAGCCAACGCATCAGGGGGCCCACCGGGGAGCTGTTTTTT
CASSQRIRGPTGELFF
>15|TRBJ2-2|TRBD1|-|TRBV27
TGTGCCAGCAGTTCGACCGGGACAGCGAACGGGGAGCTGTTTTTT
CASSSTGTANGELFF
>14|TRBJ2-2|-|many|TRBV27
TGTGCCATTGGGACGGGACGGGGCACCGGGGAGCTGTTTTTT
CAIGTGRGTGELFF
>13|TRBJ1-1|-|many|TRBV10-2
TGCGCCAGCAGTGAGGGGGCCAACACTGAAGCTTTCTTT
CASSEGANTEAFF
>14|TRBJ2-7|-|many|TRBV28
TGTGCCAGCAGGACCGGGACCTCCAGGAACGAGCAGTACTTC
CASRTGTSRNEQYF
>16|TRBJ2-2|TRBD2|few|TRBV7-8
TGTGCCAGCAGCTTAGTGACTAGCGGGAGCTCCGGGGAGCTGTTTTTT
CASSLVTSGSSGELFF
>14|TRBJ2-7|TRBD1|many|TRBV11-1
TGTGCCAGCAGCTCCGGGACAGGGCCCTACGAGCAGTACTTC
CASSSGTGPYEQYF
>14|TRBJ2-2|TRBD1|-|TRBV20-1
TGCAGTGCTAAAACAGGGGGTAACACCGGGGAGCTGTTTTTT
CSAKTGGNTGELFF
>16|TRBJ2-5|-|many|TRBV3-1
TGTGCCAGCAGCCAAGGGGAACAGTCCCTCGGGGAGACCCAGTACTTC
CASSQGEQSLGETQYF
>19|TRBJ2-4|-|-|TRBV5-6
TGTGCCAGCAGCTTGGATCGTCGGGAGAAAAGAGGGGCCAAAAACATTCAGTACTTC
CASSLDRREKRGAKNIQYF
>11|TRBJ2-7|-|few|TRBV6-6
TGTGCCAGCAGTTACCAGGAAGAGCAGTACTTC
CASSYQEEQYF
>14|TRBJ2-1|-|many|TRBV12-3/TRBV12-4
TGTGCCAGCAGTTCAAGTTGGGCCTACAATGAGCAGTTCTTC
CASSSSWAYNEQFF
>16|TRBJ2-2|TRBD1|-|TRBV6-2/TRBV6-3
TGTGCCAGCAGTTTTAGACAGGGGGCCCTTAGGGTGGGGCTGTTTTTT
CASSFRQGALRVGLFF
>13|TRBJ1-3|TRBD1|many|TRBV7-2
TGTGCCAGCAGCCAGACAGGGAGAAACACCATATATTTT
CASSQTGRNTIYF
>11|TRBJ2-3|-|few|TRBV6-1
TGTGCCAGCAGTGAAGCCCCTACGCAGTATTTT
CASSEAPTQYF
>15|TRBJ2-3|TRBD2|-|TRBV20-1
TGCAGTGCTAGAGGGACTAGCGGATACACAGATACGCAGTATTTT
CSARGTSGYTDTQYF
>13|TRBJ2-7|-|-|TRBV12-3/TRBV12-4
TGTGCCAGCAGTTTAGCGAGACCAGTCGAGCAGTACTTC
CASSLARPVEQYF
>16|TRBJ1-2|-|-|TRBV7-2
TGTGCCAGCAGCTTAGGGGGGGCCAGCTCTAACTATGGCTACACCTTC
CASSLGGASSNYGYTF
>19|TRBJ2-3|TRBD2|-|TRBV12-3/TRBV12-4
TGTGCCAGCAGTAGGGGGGGGACTAGCGGGAGTTGGGGCACAGATACGCAGTATTTT
CASSRGGTSGSWGTDTQYF
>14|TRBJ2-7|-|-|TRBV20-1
TGCAGTGCCCCCCGGGACGCAGCCCCCTACGAGCAGTACTTC
CSAPRDAAPYEQYF
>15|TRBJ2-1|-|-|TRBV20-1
TGCAGTGCTTTATTAGATGGGCCGCGTAGCGATGAGCAGTTCTTC
CSALLDGPRSDEQFF
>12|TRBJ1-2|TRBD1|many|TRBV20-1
TGCAGTGTGGCGACAGGGCCCTATGGCTACACCTTC
CSVATGPYGYTF
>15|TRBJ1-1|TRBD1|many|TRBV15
TGTGCCACCAGCACTCGACAGGGCATGAACACTGAAGCTTTCTTT
CATSTRQGMNTEAFF
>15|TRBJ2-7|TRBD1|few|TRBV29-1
TGCAGCGTTCGGCTGACAGGGGTCCCTGGGTACGAGCAGTACTTC
CSVRLTGVPGYEQYF
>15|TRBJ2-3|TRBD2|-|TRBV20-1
TGCAGTGCTTTAACTAGCGGAATAAGCACAGATACGCAGTATTTT
CSALTSGISTDTQYF
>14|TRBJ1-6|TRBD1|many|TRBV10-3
TGTGCCATCAGTGAACAGGGGGCATCTTCACCCCTCCACTTT
CAISEQGASSPLHF
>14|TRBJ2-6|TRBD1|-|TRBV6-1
TGTGCCAGCAGCACGACAGGGGTGGCCAACGTCCTGACTTTC
CASSTTGVANVLTF
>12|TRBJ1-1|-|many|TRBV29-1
TGCAGCGTTGAAGGGCAGGCCACTGAAGCTTTCTTT
CSVEGQATEAFF
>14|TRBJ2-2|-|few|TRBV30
TGTGCCTGGACTTACACCTCGAACACCGGGGAGCTGTTTTTT
CAWTYTSNTGELFF
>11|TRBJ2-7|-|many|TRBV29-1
TGCAGCGTTGAAGGGTTCGGCGAGCAGTACTTC
CSVEGFGEQYF
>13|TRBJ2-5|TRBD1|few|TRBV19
TGTGCCAGTGGACAGGGGAACGAAGAGACCCAGTACTTC
CASGQGNEETQYF
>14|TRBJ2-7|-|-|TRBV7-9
TGTGCCAGCAGCTTACCTACTAGCTCCTACGAGCAGTACTTC
CASSLPTSSYEQYF
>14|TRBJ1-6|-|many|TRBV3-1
TGTGCCAGCAGCCAAGAGGGTCAGAATTCACCCCTCCACTTT
CASSQEGQNSPLHF
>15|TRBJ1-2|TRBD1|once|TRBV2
TGTGCCAGCAGGGCGGGAGGGGGCGTCGACTATGGCTACACCTTC
CASRAGGGVDYGYTF
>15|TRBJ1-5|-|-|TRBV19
TGTGCCAGTAGTATGTACGCAGGGGCTGGGCAGCCCCAGCATTTT
CASSMYAGAGQPQHF
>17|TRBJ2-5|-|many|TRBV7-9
TGTGCCAGCAGCTATATACTTAATCCGGCCGGACAAGAGACCCAGTACTTC
CASSYILNPAGQETQYF
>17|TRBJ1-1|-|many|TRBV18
TGTGCCAGCTCACCACCGGGCCCAGGGGTTTCGAGAACTGAAGCTTTCTTT
CASSPPGPGVSRTEAFF
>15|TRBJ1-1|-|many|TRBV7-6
TGTGCCAGCAGCTTAGGGTCAGGGGTCGACACTGAAGCTTTCTTT
CASSLGSGVDTEAFF
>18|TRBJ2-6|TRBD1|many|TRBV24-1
TGTGCCACCAGTGATCCGGGACAGGGGGGCTCTGGGGCCAACGTCCTGACTTTC
CATSDPGQGGSGANVLTF
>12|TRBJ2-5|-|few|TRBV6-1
TGTGCCAGCAGACCAACAGGGGGGGAGGCTTACTTC
CASRPTGGEAYF
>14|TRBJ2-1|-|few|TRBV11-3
TGTGCCAGCAGCTTAAATGAAGCGCAGGATGAGCAGTTCTTC
CASSLNEAQDEQFF
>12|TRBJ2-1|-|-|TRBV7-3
TGTGCCAGCAGGGACCAGTACAATGAGCAGTTCTTC
CASRDQYNEQFF